The source of this TCR beta chain is a study of T cell responses to AZD1222 COVID-19 vaccine. Across the study: Analyses pooled second doses at about 4 or about 12 weeks.

With respect to this clone: Its antigen is currently unknown.

V lost 5 bases and J 4 bases, leaving 12 bases between the germline ends. The length of the CDR3 is 14 residues. The V gene's germline CDR1 is MDHEN and CDR2 SYDVKM. Assay: immunoSEQ multiplex PCR; the TCRdb copy retains only in-frame clones and omits some. The sample lists 100,000 to 140,000 clones, 89% occurring once. Broader study findings: Breadth and depth of Spike-specific TCRs rose after two AZD1222 doses. It was only after the peak T cell response that any repertoires were sampled. Just five or six AZD1222 recipients were seropositive at baseline.

V usage is TRBV28 and J usage is TRBJ1-3; D unclear. This clonotype originated in an adult in good health. Specimen: peripheral blood, collected on day 0 of AZD1222 vaccination. CDR3 nucleotides: TGTGCCAGCAGTGAGAGATGGGCGGGAAACACCATATATTTT. Protein product: CASSERWAGNTIYF.